This passage covers 18 T cell receptor beta chains from one sample sequenced in a study of blood T cell repertoires in COVID-19. Sequencing used immunoSEQ multiplex PCR; TCRdb keeps in-frame clones, though not all of them. The sample has around 310,000 clones; around 92% are singletons. The sequencing input was PBMCs or T cells enriched from blood (not recorded which). The receptors derive from a woman in her twenties or thirties who had recovered from COVID-19.

V and J are TRBV19 and TRBJ2-1; D unclear. Trimming removed 4 bases from V and 3 bases from J, with 13 bases in between. This CDR3 has 15 amino acids. Germline CDR1 reads LNHDA; CDR2 reads SQIVND (reference sequence). The CDR3 here is CASSTLTEYYNEQFF. The CDR3 region has the DNA TGTGCCAGTAGTACACTGACGGAGTACTACAATGAGCAGTTCTTC.

V gene TRBV7-9 combines with J gene TRBJ2-5, with a tentative D call TRBD1 (6 bases). Germline CDR1 SEHNR, CDR2 FQNEAQ (reference sequence). This CDR3 region has 15 residues. Deletions cut 1 base from V and 4 bases from J, with 13 bases between. CDR3 DNA sequence: TGTGCCAGCAGCTTAGGGGGACACCCTGGAGAGACCCAGTACTTC. Its protein product is CASSLGGHPGETQYF.

The chain couples TRBV6-5 to TRBJ1-1; 9 positions match TRBD1. Germline assignment: CDR1 MNHEY and CDR2 SVGAGI. This CDR3 comprises 14 residues. V shed 4 bases and J 3 bases; nucleotides not matched to a gene: 3. CDR3 in amino acids: CASSSDRGHTEAFF. The CDR3 DNA sequence: TGTGCCAGCAGTTCGGACAGGGGACACACTGAAGCTTTCTTT.

The CDR3 here is CASSFTLSAGVGYEQYF. The CDR3 region has the DNA TGTGCCAGCAGCTTTACCCTCTCGGCGGGAGTAGGGTACGAGCAGTACTTC. The chain has TRBV7-9 and TRBJ2-7, with 7 bases fitting TRBD2. The CDR3 length is 17 residues. The V gene end was trimmed by 3 bases and the J gene end by 4 bases; junction bases not matched to a gene: 15. The V gene's germline CDR1 is SEHNR and CDR2 FQNEAQ (reference sequence).

CDR3 sequence reads: CASSINRGSGNTIYF. The CDR3 nucleotides read TGTGCCAGCAGCATTAACAGGGGCTCGGGAAACACCATATATTTT. The J gene is TRBJ1-3, the V gene TRBV7-9; 7 positions match TRBD1. The germline V gene has CDR1 SEHNR and CDR2 FQNEAQ (reference sequence). This CDR3 comprises 15 residues. J was trimmed by 4 bases and V by 5 bases; bases with no gene match: 8.

This clone was seen only a few times. V gene TRBV5-1 combines with J gene TRBJ2-7, with TRBD2 as a possible D gene (5 bases). This CDR3 is built from 16 residues. Germline V lookup: CDR1 SGHRS, CDR2 YFSETQ. The V end lost 0 bases, the J end lost 3 bases, and 16 bases lay between the germline ends. The CDR3 sequence is CASSLELGQRRYEQYF. The CDR3 coding sequence is TGCGCCAGCAGCTTGGAGCTGGGCCAGCGGCGCTACGAGCAGTACTTC.

The count of this clone is one. V is TRBV2 and J is TRBJ1-1; 7 nucleotides align to TRBD1. Germline assignment: CDR1 SNHLY and CDR2 FYNNEI. The V gene end was trimmed by 4 bases and the J gene end by 8 bases; junction bases not matched to a gene: 13. The CDR3 has 15 residues. The CDR3 protein is CASSGGRRGRGEAFF. CDR3 in DNA: TGTGCCAGCAGTGGCGGCCGGAGGGGGCGAGGAGAAGCTTTCTTT.

The chain recombines TRBV27 with TRBJ2-2, with 7 positions matching TRBD2. There are 16 residues in the CDR3. Looked up from germline, CDR1 is MNHEY and CDR2 is SMNVEV (reference sequence). V was clipped by 2 bases and J by 4 bases; unmatched bases: 7. CDR3 loop: CASSLAGALSTGELFF. CDR3 DNA sequence: TGTGCCAGCAGTTTAGCGGGAGCGCTTAGCACCGGGGAGCTGTTTTTT.

This clone was seen only once. The CDR3 region has the DNA TGTGCCAGCTCAGGGGGGAATTCACCCCTCCACTTT. Protein sequence: CASSGGNSPLHF. The chain employs TRBV3-1 (or the pseudogene TRBV3-2) and TRBJ1-6, with 7 positions matching TRBD1. Germline V gene sequence: CDR1 LGHDT, CDR2 YNNKEL (reference sequence). V was clipped by 8 bases and J by 7 bases; unmatched bases: 2. This CDR3 is built from 12 residues.

This chain uses TRBV19 with TRBJ1-5; 7 bases map to TRBD1. Germline loops: CDR1 LNHDA, CDR2 SQIVND (reference sequence). The CDR3 is 16 amino acids. V lost 3 bases and J lost 0; bases outside the gene matches: 5. DNA of the CDR3: TGTGCCAGTAGTATGAACAGGGGATATAGCAATCAGCCCCAGCATTTT. Protein product: CASSMNRGYSNQPQHF. The full variable domain, with the rest looked up from reference TRBV19 and TRBJ1-5, is DGGITQSPKYLFRKEGQNVTLSCEQNLNHDAMYWYRQDPGQGLRLIYYSQIVNDFQKGDIAEGYSVSREKKESFPLTVTSAQKNPTAFYLCASSMNRGYSNQPQHFGDGTRLSIL.

This chain connects TRBV18 to TRBJ1-2; 8 bases are shared with TRBD1. V lost 0 bases, J lost 8 bases, and 17 bases stayed unmatched. Per germline, CDR1 KGHSH and CDR2 LQKENI. The CDR3 length is 18 residues. In DNA form, the CDR3 reads TGTGCCAGCTCACCACCGATGTCAACAGGGGGAGGACCCATCGGCTACACCTTC. Its translation: CASSPPMSTGGGPIGYTF. The whole variable domain, filled in from reference TRBV18 and TRBJ1-2, reads NAGVMQNPRHLVRRRGQEARLRCSPMKGHSHVYWYRQLPEEGLKFMVYLQKENIIDESGMPKERFSAEFPKEGPSILRIQQVVRGDSAAYFCASSPPMSTGGGPIGYTFGSGTRLTVV.

This chain joins TRBV19 and TRBJ2-3, with a tentative D call TRBD1 (6 bases). This CDR3 is built from 15 residues. Germline V gene sequence: CDR1 LNHDA, CDR2 SQIVND (reference sequence). V was pared by 3 bases and J by 0 bases, with 10 bases between. CDR3 amino acids: CASSIGQLSTDTQYF. The DNA for the CDR3 is TGTGCCAGTAGTATCGGACAGCTTAGCACAGATACGCAGTATTTT.

The chain combines TRBV2 with TRBJ1-4, with no clear D. The CDR3 runs 14 residues. Germline V CDR1 and CDR2: SNHLY, FYNNEI. V was trimmed by 6 bases and J by 2 bases, leaving 10 bases between them. For the CDR3, the DNA is TGTGCCAGCAGGAGCCCCTTGACTAATGAAAAACTGTTTTTT. Protein sequence: CASRSPLTNEKLFF.

This clone was seen once. DNA of the CDR3: TGCGCCAGCAGCCGACGGGTTTTGGGCTATGGCTACACCTTC. This encodes CASSRRVLGYGYTF. The chain employs TRBV4-1 and TRBJ1-2, with unresolved D. The CDR3 sequence is 14 residues long. Germline CDR1 reads MGHRA; CDR2 reads YSYEKL. V lost 4 bases to trimming and J lost 4 bases, with 13 bases between them.

The J gene is TRBJ1-2, the V gene TRBV28, with 8 positions matching TRBD1. This CDR3 comprises 13 residues. V dropped 3 bases and J dropped 6; count of bases not matched to a gene: 3. Germline V gene data show CDR1 as MDHEN and CDR2 as SYDVKM. The CDR3 region is CASSLDRANGYTF. CDR3 DNA sequence: TGTGCCAGCAGTTTGGACAGGGCGAATGGCTACACCTTC.

This chain uses TRBV4-2 with TRBJ2-5; 7 nucleotides match TRBD2. The trim removed 0 bases at V and 2 bases at J, leaving 12 bases unmatched. The CDR3 contains 18 residues. Germline assignment: CDR1 LGHNA and CDR2 YNFKEQ. For the CDR3, the DNA is TGTGCCAGCAGCCAAGAGTTGGATCTTGGGGGACTACAAGAGACCCAGTACTTC. It encodes CASSQELDLGGLQETQYF.

The J gene is TRBJ2-3, the V gene TRBV27; D is unclear. Germline lookup yields CDR1 MNHEY and CDR2 SMNVEV (reference sequence). V lost 3 bases and J 4 bases, leaving 11 bases between the germline ends. This CDR3 is built from 14 residues. The CDR3 nucleotides are TGTGCCAGCAGTTTTTTGAACACCCCAGATACGCAGTATTTT. This sequence encodes CASSFLNTPDTQYF.

This chain links TRBV7-2 with TRBJ2-5; perhaps TRBD2 as D (6 bases). This CDR3 contains 14 residues. The V gene's germline CDR1 is SGHTA and CDR2 FQGNSA. Trimming removed 3 bases from V and 5 bases from J, with 13 bases in between. CDR3 sequence reads: CASSLIRGSETQYF. The CDR3, as DNA: TGTGCCAGCAGCTTGATTCGGGGGTCCGAGACCCAGTACTTC.